This entry concerns a single T cell receptor beta chain. Antigen specificity is unknown. Having been cultured for ten to eleven days, the cells underwent CD4+ T cell isolation. The sample comes from a study of vaccination effects on CD4 cells after COVID-19. Turning to the study itself: Two doses of BNT162b2 or mRNA-1273 vaccine were administered to participants. Study-level findings and limits: Clones arising from infection and from vaccination showed marked clonal contraction late after vaccination.

This table comes from immunoSEQ multiplex PCR, and its TCRdb copy is limited to in-frame clones, with some not included. Of about 50,000 clones listed, approximately 80% were seen once; the top ten hold just over 3%. V was trimmed by 4 bases and J by 1 base, leaving 6 bases between them. Per the germline V gene, CDR1 is MDHEN and CDR2 is SYDVKM. The CDR3 covers 13 residues. This clonotype was obtained from a human donor who received a COVID-19 vaccine. The V and J genes are TRBV28 and TRBJ2-3; D might be TRBD2 (6 bases). The starting material was CD4+ T cells from PBMCs cultured without peptide, obtained before COVID-19 vaccination. The chain's CDR3 is CASSSGGTDTQYF. The CDR3 DNA reads as TGTGCCAGCAGTTCGGGAGGCACAGATACGCAGTATTTT.